This is a list of T cell receptor beta chains from one sample in a study of blood T cell repertoires in COVID-19. Measured with immunoSEQ multiplex PCR; TCRdb has only the in-frame clones, and not every one. This sample has approximately 110,000 clones; 55% to 75% occur once, and the top ten carry roughly 0.86%. Input material: peripheral blood. The receptors stem from a human donor with acute or convalescent COVID-19. The donor label of this sample is uncertain. Each CDR3 is given with its conserved first and last residue. D genes are given only for firm matches. A row's size may be missing; if present it is once, few, many or a size class.

V gene,D gene,J gene,clone size,CDR3 protein,CDR3 DNA
TRBV2,.,TRBJ1-1,few,CASSATRGKNTEAFF,TGTGCCAGCAGTGCGACCAGGGGTAAGAACACTGAAGCTTTCTTT
TRBV27,.,TRBJ2-6,.,CASSRSRPGLTSGANVLTF,TGTGCCAGCAGTAGATCCCGCCCAGGGCTTACCTCTGGGGCCAACGTCCTGACTTTC
TRBV5-6,TRBD2,TRBJ2-4,few,CASTAGLEWNIQYF,TGTGCCAGCACCGCGGGACTAGAGTGGAACATTCAGTACTTC
TRBV6-6,.,TRBJ1-2,few,CITAENYGYTF,TGTATCACCGCGGAAAACTATGGCTACACCTTC
TRBV7-9,TRBD1,TRBJ1-4,.,CASSPPGQGDEKLFF,TGTGCCAGCAGCCCGCCGGGACAGGGTGATGAAAAACTGTTTTTT
TRBV13,.,TRBJ1-2,.,CASSPPSHYGYTF,TGTGCCAGCAGCCCCCCTTCCCACTATGGCTACACCTTC
TRBV2,.,TRBJ2-5,.,CASMLQGQETQYF,TGTGCCAGCATGTTACAGGGACAAGAGACCCAGTACTTC
TRBV27,TRBD1,TRBJ2-5,.,CASSPQGAGETQYF,TGTGCCAGCAGTCCACAGGGGGCGGGGGAGACCCAGTACTTC
TRBV3-1/TRBV3-2,.,TRBJ1-4,.,CASGRLSNEKLFF,TGTGCCAGCGGCAGGCTATCTAATGAAAAACTGTTTTTT
TRBV6-1,TRBD1,TRBJ1-3,.,CASIPGTGGGNTIYF,TGTGCCAGCATCCCCGGGACAGGGGGTGGAAACACCATATATTTT
TRBV28,.,TRBJ1-4,.,CASSLRANEKLFF,TGTGCCAGCAGTTTACGAGCTAATGAAAAACTGTTTTTT
TRBV29-1,TRBD1,TRBJ1-1,.,CSVRGGRRNTEAFF,TGCAGCGTCCGAGGGGGCCGGCGGAACACTGAAGCTTTCTTT
TRBV7-9,.,TRBJ1-6,.,CASSLRGGDNSPLHF,TGTGCCAGCAGCCTACGGGGAGGAGATAATTCACCCCTCCACTTT
TRBV25-1,TRBD1,TRBJ2-4,.,CASSETGGKNIQYF,TGTGCCAGCAGTGAAACAGGGGGTAAAAACATTCAGTACTTC
TRBV3-1/TRBV3-2,.,TRBJ1-5,.,CASSHTGYQPQHF,TGTGCCAGCAGCCATACAGGGTATCAGCCCCAGCATTTT
TRBV30,.,TRBJ2-1,.,CAWSVISTGEQFF,TGTGCCTGGAGTGTAATTAGCACAGGTGAGCAGTTCTTC
TRBV5-1,TRBD1,TRBJ2-3,.,CASSWDRVADTQYF,TGCGCCAGCAGCTGGGACAGGGTTGCAGATACGCAGTATTTT
TRBV2,TRBD2,TRBJ2-5,.,CASSERSGGLETQYF,TGTGCCAGCAGTGAGAGGAGCGGGGGATTAGAGACCCAGTACTTC
TRBV6-2/TRBV6-3,.,TRBJ1-6,.,CASSYGGQVGLSPLHF,TGTGCCAGCAGTTACGGAGGGCAGGTGGGTCTTTCACCCCTCCACTTT
TRBV27,TRBD2,TRBJ2-1,.,CASSLAGGVHEQFF,TGTGCCAGCAGTTTAGCGGGGGGGGTCCATGAGCAGTTCTTC
TRBV6-5,.,TRBJ2-2,.,CASGFEVSNTGELFF,TGTGCCAGTGGTTTTGAGGTTTCGAACACCGGGGAGCTGTTTTTT
TRBV7-9,.,TRBJ1-1,.,CASSLPENTEAFF,TGTGCCAGCAGCCTACCCGAGAACACTGAAGCTTTCTTT
TRBV19,TRBD2,TRBJ2-1,.,CASSWAGGNEQFF,TGTGCCAGTAGTTGGGCGGGGGGTAATGAGCAGTTCTTC
TRBV19,TRBD2,TRBJ2-1,.,CASSIIGLAGDSYNEQFF,TGTGCCAGTAGTATAATAGGACTAGCGGGGGATTCCTACAATGAGCAGTTCTTC
TRBV27,.,TRBJ1-5,.,CASSWRVGQPQHF,TGTGCCAGCAGTTGGAGGGTAGGCCAGCCCCAGCATTTT
TRBV6-1,TRBD1,TRBJ2-6,.,CASSGRGTSGANVLTF,TGTGCCAGCAGTGGCAGGGGGACCTCTGGGGCCAACGTCCTGACTTTC
TRBV27,TRBD2,TRBJ2-5,.,CASSLVSGGQETQYF,TGTGCCAGCAGTTTAGTTAGCGGGGGCCAAGAGACCCAGTACTTC
TRBV27,.,TRBJ1-5,few,CASSFQFNQPQHF,TGTGCCAGCAGTTTCCAGTTCAATCAGCCCCAGCATTTT
TRBV5-1,.,TRBJ1-6,once,CASSPQGYNSPLHF,TGCGCCAGCAGCCCTCAGGGCTATAATTCACCCCTCCACTTT
TRBV2,TRBD2,TRBJ2-2,.,CASSTPSGGRAGELFF,TGTGCCAGCAGTACCCCTAGCGGGGGGCGGGCCGGGGAGCTGTTTTTT
TRBV27,.,TRBJ1-4,.,CASSSPGWNEKLFF,TGTGCCAGCAGTTCCCCGGGATGGAATGAAAAACTGTTTTTT
TRBV30,TRBD2,TRBJ2-2,.,CAWSAPGLAANTGELFF,TGTGCCTGGAGTGCGCCGGGACTAGCGGCGAACACCGGGGAGCTGTTTTTT
TRBV5-1,.,TRBJ2-1,.,CASSLDQVIIYNEQFF,TGCGCCAGCAGCTTGGATCAGGTTATTATTTACAATGAGCAGTTCTTC
TRBV18,.,TRBJ1-5,.,CASSLFDTNQPQHF,TGTGCCAGCTCACTCTTTGACACAAATCAGCCCCAGCATTTT
TRBV6-5,TRBD1,TRBJ1-1,.,CASSTGQSGRAFF,TGTGCCAGCAGTACGGGACAGTCAGGTAGGGCTTTCTTT
TRBV6-4,.,TRBJ2-5,many,CASSEVLGETQYF,TGTGCCAGCAGTGAGGTCCTAGGAGAGACCCAGTACTTC
TRBV7-9,TRBD1,TRBJ1-5,.,CASSLGQGGQPQHF,TGTGCCAGCAGCCTCGGACAGGGAGGTCAGCCCCAGCATTTT
TRBV5-6,.,TRBJ1-1,few,CASSLLGGADTEAFF,TGTGCCAGCAGCTTGCTGGGGGGGGCGGACACTGAAGCTTTCTTT
TRBV3-1/TRBV3-2,TRBD1,TRBJ2-6,.,CASSQRTPGGPGANVLTF,TGTGCCAGCAGCCAAAGGACCCCAGGGGGTCCTGGGGCCAACGTCCTGACTTTC
TRBV19,TRBD1,TRBJ1-1,few,CASSIQPGQGKTEAFF,TGTGCCAGTAGTATCCAACCAGGACAGGGCAAGACTGAAGCTTTCTTT
TRBV23-1,TRBD1,TRBJ2-5,.,CASSPSAASGGTQYF,TGCGCCAGCAGTCCCTCAGCAGCGTCAGGGGGCACCCAGTACTTC
TRBV2,.,TRBJ1-4,.,CASSKEPNEKLFF,TGTGCCAGCAGCAAAGAGCCTAATGAAAAACTGTTTTTT
TRBV5-6,TRBD1,TRBJ1-2,.,CASSPGQGWGYTF,TGTGCCAGCAGCCCAGGACAGGGTTGGGGCTACACCTTC
TRBV5-1,TRBD1,TRBJ2-2,.,CASSSGQGLGSVELFF,TGCGCCAGCAGCTCGGGACAGGGGCTCGGGTCGGTGGAGCTGTTTTTT
TRBV19,TRBD2,TRBJ2-1,.,CASSSTGGVNNEQFF,TGTGCCAGTAGTTCCACGGGGGGGGTCAACAATGAGCAGTTCTTC
TRBV9,.,TRBJ1-6,.,CASSVGGNSPLHF,TGTGCCAGCAGCGTAGGGGGCAATTCACCCCTCCACTTT
TRBV24-1,.,TRBJ2-7,.,CATSDPRLGGYEQYF,TGTGCCACCAGTGATCCCCGCTTGGGAGGTTACGAGCAGTACTTC
TRBV15,.,TRBJ1-4,.,CATSRDGSANEKLFF,TGTGCCACCAGCAGAGACGGGTCGGCTAATGAAAAACTGTTTTTT
TRBV5-1,.,TRBJ1-6,.,CASSLDGGGRGSPLHF,TGCGCCAGCAGCTTGGACGGCGGGGGGCGCGGTTCACCCCTCCACTTT
TRBV19,TRBD1,TRBJ2-7,few,CASSNRDRGGEQYF,TGTGCCAGTAGTAACCGGGACAGGGGTGGCGAGCAGTACTTC
TRBV9,TRBD2,TRBJ2-5,.,CASSVTGGEETQYF,TGTGCCAGCAGCGTGACCGGGGGGGAAGAGACCCAGTACTTC
TRBV2,TRBD2,TRBJ2-5,few,CASSESGAGGLRTQYF,TGTGCCAGCAGTGAGAGCGGAGCGGGGGGGTTGAGGACCCAGTACTTC
TRBV18,TRBD1,TRBJ2-2,.,CASSPTGGPLELFF,TGTGCCAGCTCACCGACAGGGGGCCCCTTGGAGCTGTTTTTT
TRBV7-9,TRBD1,TRBJ1-2,many,CASSRDRAYGYTF,TGTGCCAGCAGTCGGGACAGGGCCTATGGCTACACCTTC